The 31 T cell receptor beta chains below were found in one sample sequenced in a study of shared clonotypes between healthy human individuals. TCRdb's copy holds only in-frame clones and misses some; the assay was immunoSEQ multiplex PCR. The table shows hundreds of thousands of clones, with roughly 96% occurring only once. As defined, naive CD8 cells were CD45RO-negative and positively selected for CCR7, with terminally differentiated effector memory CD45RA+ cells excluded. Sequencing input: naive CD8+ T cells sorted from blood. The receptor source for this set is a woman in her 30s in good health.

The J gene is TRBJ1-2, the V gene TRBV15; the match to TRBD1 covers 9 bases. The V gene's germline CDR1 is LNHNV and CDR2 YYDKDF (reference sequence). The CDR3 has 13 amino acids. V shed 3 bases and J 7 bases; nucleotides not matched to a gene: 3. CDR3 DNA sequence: TGTGCCACCAGCAGCACAGGGGGCGTTGGCTACACCTTC. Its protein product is CATSSTGGVGYTF.

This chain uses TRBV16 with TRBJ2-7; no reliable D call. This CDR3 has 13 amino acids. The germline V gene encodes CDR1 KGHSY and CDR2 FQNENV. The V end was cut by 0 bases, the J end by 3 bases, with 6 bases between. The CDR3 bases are TGTGCCAGCAGCCAATCAGGAAGCTACGAGCAGTACTTC. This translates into CASSQSGSYEQYF.

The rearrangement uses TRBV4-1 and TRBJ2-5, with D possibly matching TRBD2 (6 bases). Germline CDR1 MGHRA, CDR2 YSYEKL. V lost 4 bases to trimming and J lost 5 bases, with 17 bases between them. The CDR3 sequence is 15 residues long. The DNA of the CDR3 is TGCGCCAGCAGCCCGGGGGTTCCTAGCAGTGAGACCCAGTACTTC. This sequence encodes CASSPGVPSSETQYF.

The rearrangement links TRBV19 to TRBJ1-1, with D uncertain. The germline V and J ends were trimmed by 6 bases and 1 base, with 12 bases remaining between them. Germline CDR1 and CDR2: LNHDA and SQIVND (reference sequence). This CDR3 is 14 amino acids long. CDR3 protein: CASSLPKENTEAFF. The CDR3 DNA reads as TGTGCCAGTAGCCTCCCAAAGGAGAACACTGAAGCTTTCTTT.

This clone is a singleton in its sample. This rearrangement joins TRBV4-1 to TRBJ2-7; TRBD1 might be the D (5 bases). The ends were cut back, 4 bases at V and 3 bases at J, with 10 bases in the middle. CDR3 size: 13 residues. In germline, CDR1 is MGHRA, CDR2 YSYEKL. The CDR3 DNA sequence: TGCGCCAGCAGCCGGACCGACAGCTACGAGCAGTACTTC. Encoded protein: CASSRTDSYEQYF.

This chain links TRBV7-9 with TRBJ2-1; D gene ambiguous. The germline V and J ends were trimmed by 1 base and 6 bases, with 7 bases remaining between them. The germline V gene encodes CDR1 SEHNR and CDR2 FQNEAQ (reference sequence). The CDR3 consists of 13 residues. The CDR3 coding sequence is TGTGCCAGCAGCTTAGTATTAGGCAATGAGCAGTTCTTC. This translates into CASSLVLGNEQFF.

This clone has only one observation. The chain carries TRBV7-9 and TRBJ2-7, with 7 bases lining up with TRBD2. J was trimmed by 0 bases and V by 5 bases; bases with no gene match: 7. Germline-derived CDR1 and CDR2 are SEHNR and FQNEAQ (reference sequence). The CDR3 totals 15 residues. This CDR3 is CASSPHGGSSYEQYF. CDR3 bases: TGTGCCAGCAGCCCACATGGCGGGAGCTCCTACGAGCAGTACTTC.

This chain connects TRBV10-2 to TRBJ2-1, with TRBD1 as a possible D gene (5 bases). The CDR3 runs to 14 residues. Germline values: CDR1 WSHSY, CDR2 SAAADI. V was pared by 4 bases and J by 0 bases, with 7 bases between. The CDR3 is CASSGTISYNEQFF. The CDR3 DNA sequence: TGCGCCAGCAGTGGGACAATCTCCTACAATGAGCAGTTCTTC.

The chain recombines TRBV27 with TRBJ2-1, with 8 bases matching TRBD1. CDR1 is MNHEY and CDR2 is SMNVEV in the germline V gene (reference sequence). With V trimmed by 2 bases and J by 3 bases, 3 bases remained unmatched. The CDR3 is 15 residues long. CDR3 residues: CASSLDRGVYNEQFF. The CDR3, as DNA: TGTGCCAGCAGTTTAGACAGGGGAGTCTACAATGAGCAGTTCTTC.

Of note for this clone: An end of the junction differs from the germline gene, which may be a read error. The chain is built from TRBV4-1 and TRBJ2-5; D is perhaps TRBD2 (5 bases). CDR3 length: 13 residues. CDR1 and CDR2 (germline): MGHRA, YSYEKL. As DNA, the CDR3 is TGCGCCAGCAGCCAAGGGACTGCGGCCCCCCGAAACTTC. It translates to CASSQGTAAPRNF.

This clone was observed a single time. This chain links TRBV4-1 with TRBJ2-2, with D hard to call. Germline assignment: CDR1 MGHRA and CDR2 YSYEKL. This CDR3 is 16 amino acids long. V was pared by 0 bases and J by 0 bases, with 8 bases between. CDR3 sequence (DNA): TGCGCCAGCAGCCAAGATCCGGGTTCGAACACCGGGGAGCTGTTTTTT. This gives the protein CASSQDPGSNTGELFF.

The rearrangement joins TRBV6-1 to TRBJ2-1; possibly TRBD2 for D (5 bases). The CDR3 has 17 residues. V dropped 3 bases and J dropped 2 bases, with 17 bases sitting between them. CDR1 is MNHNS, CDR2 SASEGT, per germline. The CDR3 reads CASSDPSHYGTYNEQFF. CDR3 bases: TGTGCCAGCAGTGACCCTAGTCATTACGGGACCTACAATGAGCAGTTCTTC.

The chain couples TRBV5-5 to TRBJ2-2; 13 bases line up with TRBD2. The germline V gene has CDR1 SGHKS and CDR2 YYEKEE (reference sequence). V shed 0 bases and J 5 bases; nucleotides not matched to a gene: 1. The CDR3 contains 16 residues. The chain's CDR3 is CASSLGLAGGTGELFF. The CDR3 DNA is TGTGCCAGCAGCTTGGGACTAGCGGGAGGAACCGGGGAGCTGTTTTTT.

This chain's CDR3 is CASSVWPSERDSPLHF. CDR3 in DNA: TGTGCCAGCAGTGTATGGCCGTCAGAACGGGATTCACCCCTCCACTTT. This chain uses TRBV2 with TRBJ1-6; no clear D. Germline values: CDR1 SNHLY, CDR2 FYNNEI. Trimming cost V 4 bases and J 8 bases, with 18 bases left between them. This CDR3 comprises 16 residues. The full variable domain, rest sourced from reference TRBV2 and TRBJ1-6, is EPEVTQTPSHQVTQMGQEVILRCVPISNHLYFYWYRQILGQKVEFLVSFYNNEISEKSEIFDDQFSVERPDGSNFTLKIRSTKLEDSAMYFCASSVWPSERDSPLHFGNGTRLTVT.

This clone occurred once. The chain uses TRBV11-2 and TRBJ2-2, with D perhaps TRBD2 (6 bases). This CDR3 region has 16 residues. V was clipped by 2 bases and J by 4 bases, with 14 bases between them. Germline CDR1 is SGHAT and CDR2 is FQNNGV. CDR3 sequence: CASSLLRDGGTGELFF. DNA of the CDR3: TGTGCCAGCAGCTTATTGCGGGATGGCGGCACCGGGGAGCTGTTTTTT.

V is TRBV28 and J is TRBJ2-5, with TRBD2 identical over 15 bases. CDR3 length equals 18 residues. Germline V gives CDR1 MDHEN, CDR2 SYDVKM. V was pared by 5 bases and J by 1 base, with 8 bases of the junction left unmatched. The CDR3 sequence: CASSLLTGLAGGQETQYF. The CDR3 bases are TGTGCCAGCAGTCTACTGACGGGACTAGCGGGAGGCCAAGAGACCCAGTACTTC.

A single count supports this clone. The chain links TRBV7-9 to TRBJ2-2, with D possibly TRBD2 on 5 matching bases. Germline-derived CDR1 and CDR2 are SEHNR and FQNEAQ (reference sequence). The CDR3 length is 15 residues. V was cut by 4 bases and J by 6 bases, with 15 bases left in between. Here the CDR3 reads CASSSPWERAGELFF. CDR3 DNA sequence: TGTGCCAGCAGCTCGCCTTGGGAGAGGGCCGGGGAGCTGTTTTTT.

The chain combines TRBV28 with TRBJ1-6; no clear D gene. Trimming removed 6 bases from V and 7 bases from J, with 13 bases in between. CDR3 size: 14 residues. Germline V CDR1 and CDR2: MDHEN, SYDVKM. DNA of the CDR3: TGTGCCAGCAGCCCCAGCGGGCCGAATTCACCCCTCCACTTT. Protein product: CASSPSGPNSPLHF.

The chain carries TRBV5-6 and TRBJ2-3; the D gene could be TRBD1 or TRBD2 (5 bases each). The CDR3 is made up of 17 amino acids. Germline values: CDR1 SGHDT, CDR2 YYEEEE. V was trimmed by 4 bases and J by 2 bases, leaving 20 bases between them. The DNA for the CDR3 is TGTGCCAGCAGCCGGGGCGCGGGCGAGGTGCCCACAGATACGCAGTATTTT. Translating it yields CASSRGAGEVPTDTQYF. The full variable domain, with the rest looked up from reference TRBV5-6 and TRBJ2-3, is DAGVTQSPTHLIKTRGQQVTLRCSPKSGHDTVSWYQQALGQGPQFIFQYYEEEERQRGNFPDRFSGHQFPNYSSELNVNALLLGDSALYLCASSRGAGEVPTDTQYFGPGTRLTVL.

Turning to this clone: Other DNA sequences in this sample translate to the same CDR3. The CDR3 nucleotides are TGTGCCAGCTCACCCGGGACAGGGTATGAGCAGTACTTC. Its protein is CASSPGTGYEQYF. The chain is built from TRBV18 and TRBJ2-7; 9 bases are a match to TRBD1. The CDR3 is made up of 13 amino acids. Germline V gene sequence: CDR1 KGHSH, CDR2 LQKENI. V shed 3 bases, J shed 7 bases, and the junction held 4 bases outside the gene matches. The full variable domain, its missing parts supplied by reference TRBV18 and TRBJ2-7, is NAGVMQNPRHLVRRRGQEARLRCSPMKGHSHVYWYRQLPEEGLKFMVYLQKENIIDESGMPKERFSAEFPKEGPSILRIQQVVRGDSAAYFCASSPGTGYEQYFGPGTRLTVT.

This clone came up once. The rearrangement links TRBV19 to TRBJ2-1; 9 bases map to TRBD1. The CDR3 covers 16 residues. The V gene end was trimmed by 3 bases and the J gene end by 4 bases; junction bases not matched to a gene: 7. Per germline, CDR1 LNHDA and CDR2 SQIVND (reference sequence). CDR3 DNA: TGTGCCAGTAGTATTTACGGGACAGGGATATACAATGAGCAGTTCTTC. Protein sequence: CASSIYGTGIYNEQFF. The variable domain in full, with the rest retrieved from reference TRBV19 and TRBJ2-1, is DGGITQSPKYLFRKEGQNVTLSCEQNLNHDAMYWYRQDPGQGLRLIYYSQIVNDFQKGDIAEGYSVSREKKESFPLTVTSAQKNPTAFYLCASSIYGTGIYNEQFFGPGTRLTVL.

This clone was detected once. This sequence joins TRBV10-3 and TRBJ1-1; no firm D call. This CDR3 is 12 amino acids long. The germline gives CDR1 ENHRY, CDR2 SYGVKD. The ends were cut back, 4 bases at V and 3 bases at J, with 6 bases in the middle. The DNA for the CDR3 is TGTGCCATCAGTGGAGACGACACTGAAGCTTTCTTT. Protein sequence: CAISGDDTEAFF.

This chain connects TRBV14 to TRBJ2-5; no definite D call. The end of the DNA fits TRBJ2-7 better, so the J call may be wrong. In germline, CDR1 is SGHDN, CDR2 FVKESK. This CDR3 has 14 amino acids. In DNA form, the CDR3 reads TGTGCCAGCAGCCATTATTTGGCCCCAGGCGAGCAGTACTTC. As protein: CASSHYLAPGEQYF.

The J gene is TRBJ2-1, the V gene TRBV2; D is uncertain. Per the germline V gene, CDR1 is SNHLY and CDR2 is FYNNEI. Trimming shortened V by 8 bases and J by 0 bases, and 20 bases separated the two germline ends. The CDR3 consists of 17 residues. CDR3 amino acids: CASSGPALPSSYNEQFF. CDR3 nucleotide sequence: TGTGCCAGCTCTGGCCCAGCGCTTCCAAGCTCCTACAATGAGCAGTTCTTC.

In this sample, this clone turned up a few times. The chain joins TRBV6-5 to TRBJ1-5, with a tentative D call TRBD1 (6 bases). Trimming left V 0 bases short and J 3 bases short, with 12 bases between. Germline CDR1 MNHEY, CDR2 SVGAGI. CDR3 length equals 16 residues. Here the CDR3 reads CASSYSGRGTNQPQHF. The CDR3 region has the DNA TGTGCCAGCAGTTACTCGGGGAGGGGGACCAATCAGCCCCAGCATTTT.

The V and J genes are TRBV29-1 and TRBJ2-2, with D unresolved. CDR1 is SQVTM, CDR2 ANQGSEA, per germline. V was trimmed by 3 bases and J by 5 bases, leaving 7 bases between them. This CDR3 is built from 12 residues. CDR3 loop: CSVEGQTGELFF. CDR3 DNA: TGCAGCGTTGAGGGCCAGACCGGGGAGCTGTTTTTT.

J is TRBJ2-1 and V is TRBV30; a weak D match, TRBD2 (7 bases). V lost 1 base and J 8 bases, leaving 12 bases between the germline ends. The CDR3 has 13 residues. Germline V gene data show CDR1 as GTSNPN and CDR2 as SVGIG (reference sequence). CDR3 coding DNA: TGTGCCTGGAGTGCCACAGGGAGGGATGAGCAGTTCTTC. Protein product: CAWSATGRDEQFF. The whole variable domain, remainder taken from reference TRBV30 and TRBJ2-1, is SQTIHQWPATLVQPVGSPLSLECTVEGTSNPNLYWYRQAAGRGLQLLFYSVGIGQISSEVPQNLSASRPQDRQFILSSKKLLLSDSGFYLCAWSATGRDEQFFGPGTRLTVL.

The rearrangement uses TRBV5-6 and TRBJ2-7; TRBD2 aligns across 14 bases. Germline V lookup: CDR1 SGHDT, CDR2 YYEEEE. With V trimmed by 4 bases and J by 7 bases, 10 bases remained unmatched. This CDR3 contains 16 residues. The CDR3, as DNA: TGTGCCAGCAGCGTGGGACTAGCGGGAGAAATTTATGAGCAGTACTTC. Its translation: CASSVGLAGEIYEQYF.

The CDR3 is CASSLQDGPRTEAFF. In DNA form, the CDR3 reads TGTGCCAGCAGCCTACAGGACGGGCCTAGAACTGAAGCTTTCTTT. The chain links TRBV7-9 to TRBJ1-1; the D gene is possibly TRBD1 (5 bases). V lost 5 bases to trimming and J lost 5 bases, with 18 bases between them. The CDR3 spans 15 residues. CDR1 and CDR2 from the germline V gene are SEHNR and FQNEAQ (reference sequence). The full variable domain, in which reference TRBV7-9 and TRBJ1-1 provide the parts outside the CDR3, is DTGVSQNPRHKITKRGQNVTFRCDPISEHNRLYWYRQTLGQGPEFLTYFQNEAQLEKSRLLSDRFSAERPKGSFSTLEIQRTEQGDSAMYLCASSLQDGPRTEAFFGQGTRLTVV.

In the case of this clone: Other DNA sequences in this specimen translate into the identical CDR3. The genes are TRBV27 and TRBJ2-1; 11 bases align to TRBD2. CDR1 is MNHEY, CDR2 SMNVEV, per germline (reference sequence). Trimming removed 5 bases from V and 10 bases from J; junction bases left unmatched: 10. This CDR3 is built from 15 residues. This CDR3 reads CASSPGTSGRNEQFF. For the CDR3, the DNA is TGTGCCAGCAGTCCAGGGACTAGCGGACGGAACGAGCAGTTCTTC.

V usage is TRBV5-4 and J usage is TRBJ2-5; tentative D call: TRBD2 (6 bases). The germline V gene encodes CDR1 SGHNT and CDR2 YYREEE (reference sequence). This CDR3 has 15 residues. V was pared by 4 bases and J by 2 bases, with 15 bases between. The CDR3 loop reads CASSEHPGEQETQYF. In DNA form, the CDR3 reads TGTGCCAGCAGCGAACACCCGGGAGAACAAGAGACCCAGTACTTC. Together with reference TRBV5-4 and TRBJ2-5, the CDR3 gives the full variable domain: ETGVTQSPTHLIKTRGQQVTLRCSSQSGHNTVSWYQQALGQGPQFIFQYYREEENGRGNFPPRFSGLQFPNYSSELNVNALELDDSALYLCASSEHPGEQETQYFGPGTRLLVL.